This T cell receptor (beta chain) was sequenced during a study of Ad26.COV2.S vaccination and SARS-CoV-2 variants. Study background: Once, or twice with 56 days between doses, Ad26.COV2.S was given intramuscularly. Notes on the study in general: Analyses of TCR breadth and depth may have underestimated total T cell responses. Vaccine and placebo groups showed comparable non-spike TCR breadth. Reported post-vaccination CD8+ and CD4+ T cell responses to spike showed substantial breadth.

The sample's treatment: around 19 received Ad26.COV2.S at low or high dose, single or two shots; 5 received placebo; per-sample allocation not given. Sampling was done on day 63 after the first vaccine or placebo injection. Germline V gives CDR1 SGHAT, CDR2 FQNNGV. The CDR3 contains 13 residues. V gave up 1 base and J gave up 3 bases, with 7 bases separating them. Notes on this clone: Antigen: not known.

The data were produced by immunoSEQ multiplex PCR, yet TCRdb's version contains in-frame clones alone and is incomplete. The table shows roughly 700,000 clones, with about 90% occurring only once. The chain joins TRBV11-2 to TRBJ2-7; D ambiguous. The receptor's source is a person aged 18 to 59 who received the Ad26.COV2.S COVID-19 vaccine or a placebo. This material consisted of peripheral blood, taken in a trial of Ad26.COV2.S vaccine versus placebo. The chain's CDR3 is CASSLVLGYEQYF. The DNA for the CDR3 is TGTGCCAGCAGCTTAGTTTTAGGCTACGAGCAGTACTTC.